This TCR beta chain was sequenced in a study of blood T cell repertoires in COVID-19. The overall study: From the United States, Italy and Spain came samples of acute and convalescent COVID-19. PBMCs, B-cell-depleted T cells, or T cells were the source of the cDNA or gDNA that made up the material.

Under the authors' procedure: Nucleated cell counts were estimated from reference gene primer amplification. Clones were sequenced by immunoSEQ multiplex PCR, and TCRdb holds only the in-frame ones, with some missing. V, J and clone size reflect that table, while D and trimming were determined from the DNA. Of about 310,000 clones in the sample, 80% to 90% were seen once. The V segment lost 2 bases and the J segment 2 bases; nucleotides outside the gene matches: 6. The germline V gene has CDR1 MNHEY and CDR2 SVGEGT. The CDR3 is 15 residues long. The material sequenced was peripheral blood. The sequence derives from a woman aged 50 to 60 who had recovered from COVID-19. The chain combines TRBV6-2 or TRBV6-3 with TRBJ2-7; 7 nucleotides match TRBD2. The DNA of the CDR3 is TGTGCCAGCAGTTACGAGCGGGAAGCCGCCTACGAGCAGTACTTC. Amino acids: CASSYEREAAYEQYF.